This is a list of T cell receptor beta chains from one sample in a study of cytomegalovirus exposure and HLA in healthy donors. This table comes from immunoSEQ multiplex PCR, and its TCRdb copy is limited to in-frame clones, with some not included. The table has more than 130,000 clones, around 79% seen once; the top ten hold less than 3.5%. What was sequenced was PBMCs. All receptors derive from a male donor in good health and CMV-seronegative. Both conserved end residues are part of each CDR3. The D gene is left open where the match is weak. A row's size may be missing; if present it is once, few, many or a size class.

clone size	V gene	J gene	D gene	CDR3 DNA	CDR3 protein
NA	TRBV7-3	TRBJ2-2	TRBD2	TGTGCCAGCAGTCGGACGACTAGCGGGGGGGCCTTGACCGGGGAGCTGTTTTTT	CASSRTTSGGALTGELFF
NA	TRBV7-3	TRBJ2-1	TRBD2	TGTGCCAGCAGCTTAACCCTAGCGGGAGGGTACAATGAGCAGTTCTTC	CASSLTLAGGYNEQFF
NA	TRBV4-2	TRBJ2-2	NA	TGTGCCAGCAGCCACCCCCCGCGGCTAGCTGAGTCTACCGGGGAGCTGTTTTTT	CASSHPPRLAESTGELFF
NA	TRBV4-2	TRBJ2-3	TRBD2	TGTGCCAGCAGCCAAGCTAGCGGGGGGGCCACAGATACGCAGTATTTT	CASSQASGGATDTQYF
NA	TRBV6-1	TRBJ2-1	NA	TGTGCCAGCAGTGCCTACAGGGTCTCCCTATACAATGAGCAGTTCTTC	CASSAYRVSLYNEQFF
NA	TRBV7-7	TRBJ2-5	TRBD1	TGTGCTAGCAGCTTGTGGACAGGCGAGGCCCAAGAGACCCAGTACTTC	CASSLWTGEAQETQYF
NA	TRBV7-9	TRBJ2-7	NA	TGTGCCAGCAGCTTTGCCTCAGGGGAAGGGACCGAGTACTTC	CASSFASGEGTEYF
NA	TRBV7-3	TRBJ1-6	NA	TGTGCCAGCAGCTTACCCGGGGAGAATTCACCCCTCCACTTT	CASSLPGENSPLHF
NA	TRBV2	TRBJ2-3	NA	TGTGCCAGCAGCACGGCCGAGGGCCCCTCCGTGTTTCCAGATACGCAGTATTTT	CASSTAEGPSVFPDTQYF
NA	TRBV2	TRBJ2-2	TRBD2	TGTGCCAGCAGTGTACTAGCGGCTTTAAACACCGGGGAGCTGTTTTTT	CASSVLAALNTGELFF
NA	TRBV5-4	TRBJ1-1	TRBD1	TGTGCCAGCAGCATAGGACAGGGGGCTGGGAAAACTGAAGCTTTCTTT	CASSIGQGAGKTEAFF
NA	TRBV7-9	TRBJ1-1	NA	TGTGCCAGCCGGGACAACGTTGACGCTGAAGCTTTCTTT	CASRDNVDAEAFF
NA	TRBV19	TRBJ2-7	NA	TGTGCCAGTAGTGCTGCGGACTCTGCCTCCTACGAGCAGTACTTC	CASSAADSASYEQYF
NA	TRBV5-1	TRBJ1-2	NA	TGCGCCAGCAGCTTGGATACTTATGGCTACACCTTC	CASSLDTYGYTF
NA	TRBV6-5	TRBJ2-3	NA	TGTGCCAGCATCGGAGCAGGGAAGAGCACAGATACGCAGTATTTT	CASIGAGKSTDTQYF
NA	TRBV5-4	TRBJ2-2	TRBD1	TGTGCCAGCAGCCCGACAGGGGATCTCACCGGGGAGCTGTTTTTT	CASSPTGDLTGELFF
NA	TRBV2	TRBJ1-5	NA	TGTGCCAGTTGCAGGGAAAGCAATCAGCCCCAGCATTTT	CASCRESNQPQHF
NA	TRBV4-3	TRBJ1-1	TRBD1	TGCGCCAGCAGCCAAGCTTCTCTGGGACAGATGAACACTGAAGCTTTCTTT	CASSQASLGQMNTEAFF
NA	TRBV23-1	TRBJ1-6	NA	TGCGCCAGCAGTCAATCGAAGGGACATTATAATTCACCCCTCCACTTT	CASSQSKGHYNSPLHF
NA	TRBV5-4	TRBJ1-1	TRBD1	TGTGCCAGCAGCTTGGACTTGGGACAGCGTGAAGCTTTCTTT	CASSLDLGQREAFF
NA	TRBV5-4	TRBJ1-1	NA	TGTGCCAGCACCCCAAGGCAGAGACAAGATACCATGAACACTGAAGCTTTCTTT	CASTPRQRQDTMNTEAFF
once	TRBV5-1	TRBJ2-5	NA	TGCGCCAGCAGACACACCGGGGGGCTCCAAGAGACCCAGTACTTC	CASRHTGGLQETQYF
NA	TRBV2	TRBJ2-5	NA	TGTGCCAGCAGTGAGGCTCGGACAGCTCAAGAGACCCAGTACTTC	CASSEARTAQETQYF
NA	TRBV4-2	TRBJ2-1	TRBD2	TGTGCCAGCGCACCGGGGGGGCCGTACAATGAGCAGTTCTTC	CASAPGGPYNEQFF
NA	TRBV29-1	TRBJ2-7	TRBD1	TGCAGCGCCCGAAAGGGGACAGGGGAGACGTCTCCCGCCTACGAGCAGTACTTC	CSARKGTGETSPAYEQYF
few	TRBV2	TRBJ1-1	TRBD1	TGTGCCAGCAGTACCCGACAGGGAATCCTCACTGAAGCTTTCTTT	CASSTRQGILTEAFF
NA	TRBV7-3	TRBJ1-1	TRBD1	TGTGCCAGCAGCTTAAGATCCGGAGAGGGGGCTTCTGAAGCTTTCTTT	CASSLRSGEGASEAFF
NA	TRBV5-5	TRBJ1-6	NA	TGTGCCAGCAGCCGGGACACGAGCTCCTATAATTCACCCCTCCACTTT	CASSRDTSSYNSPLHF
many	TRBV6-8	TRBJ1-3	NA	TGTGCCAGCAGTTCTTCAGGGGCCCAGAAGTGGAACACCATATATTTT	CASSSSGAQKWNTIYF
NA	TRBV9	TRBJ1-2	NA	TGTGCCAGCAGCAACCGCGGGGGAAATGGCTACACCTTC	CASSNRGGNGYTF
NA	TRBV30	TRBJ2-5	TRBD2	TGTGCCTGGAGTGTAAGAGCGGGAGTAAAGACCCAGTACTTC	CAWSVRAGVKTQYF
NA	TRBV19	TRBJ2-7	TRBD2	TGTGCCAGTAGTGAGGGACTAGCGGCCTACGAGCAGTACTTC	CASSEGLAAYEQYF
NA	TRBV5-1	TRBJ1-5	TRBD1	TGCGCCAGCAGCCTTACAGGGGGACCTAATCAGCCCCAGCATTTT	CASSLTGGPNQPQHF
NA	TRBV30	TRBJ1-2	NA	TGTGCCTGGAGGGAGGGAGGCGGCTACACCTTC	CAWREGGGYTF
NA	TRBV5-1	TRBJ1-1	TRBD1	TGCGCCAGCAGCCGGGGGACAGGAGACTCCACTGAAGCTTTCTTT	CASSRGTGDSTEAFF
NA	TRBV7-8	TRBJ1-5	TRBD1	TGTGCCAGCAGCTTAGGGACAGGGGATCGCCAGCCCCAGCATTTT	CASSLGTGDRQPQHF
once	TRBV13	TRBJ2-3	NA	TGTGCCAGCAGCTTAGTGGCGCAGGGTGGTTCGGATACGCAGTATTTT	CASSLVAQGGSDTQYF
NA	TRBV29-1	TRBJ1-5	NA	TGCAGCGTTCAGGCACTGGGTAACAATCAGCCCCAGCATTTT	CSVQALGNNQPQHF
NA	TRBV6-5	TRBJ1-2	NA	TGTGCCAGCAGCCGTACAGAAAGTGGCTACACCTTC	CASSRTESGYTF
NA	TRBV9	TRBJ1-1	NA	TGTGCCAGCAGCCCAGACCCGGGAAGGAACACTGAAGCTTTCTTT	CASSPDPGRNTEAFF
NA	TRBV7-2	TRBJ1-2	TRBD1	TGTGCCAGCAGCCAGACAGGGGTCTATGGCTACACCTTC	CASSQTGVYGYTF
NA	TRBV30	TRBJ2-7	TRBD2	TGTGCCTGGAGGCGCGGGACTAGCGGGAGTTTGCAGTACTTC	CAWRRGTSGSLQYF